This entry is about one T cell receptor (beta chain). Libraries were prepared by immunoSEQ multiplex PCR; TCRdb keeps only in-frame clonotypes and omits some of them. The sample lists tens of thousands of clones, around 91% occurring once. The data are from a study of OX40 agonist ivuxolimab in advanced cancers. In the study overall: Prior anti-PD-1, anti-PD-L1 or anti-CTLA-4 therapy did not bar entry, and 40% had some. Two cutaneous melanoma patients and one hepatocellular carcinoma patient, three in all, had partial responses.

V was clipped by 6 bases and J by 4 bases, with 10 bases between them. The CDR3 loop spans 12 amino acids. CDR1 and CDR2 from the germline V gene are SNHLY and FYNNEI. Sampling of blood occurred at baseline, cycle 4 day 1, and cycle 7 day 1. This chain joins TRBV2 and TRBJ2-7; TRBD1 is a possible D gene (8 bases). The receptor's source is an adult with an advanced solid tumor such as melanoma, head and neck, liver or kidney cancer. This specimen consisted of CD4+ or CD8+ T cells sorted from blood, obtained in a trial of the OX40 agonist ivuxolimab. For the CDR3, the DNA is TGTGCCAGCAGACAGGGGGGGTACGAGCAGTACTTC. Translated, it gives CASRQGGYEQYF.